The 8 T cell receptor beta chains given below trace back to one sample, sequenced in a study of CD8 T cells in Susac syndrome. Random hexamers were used to reverse transcribe about 0.5 to 1 ug of RNA. MiXCR, run by TCRdb on the immunoSEQ multiplex PCR reads, gives a single entry per CDR3 protein. The table shows about 140,000 distinct CDR3 sequences, with almost 96% occurring only once. Material: CD4+ T cells from PBMCs. These receptors came from a human donor with Susac syndrome.

This chain uses TRBV5-4 with TRBJ1-1, with D unclear. V lost 0 bases and J 1 base, leaving 7 bases between the germline ends. The germline V gene has CDR1 SGHNT and CDR2 YYREEE (reference sequence). The CDR3 runs 14 residues. The CDR3 sequence: CASSLGAGNTEAFF. The CDR3 bases are TGTGCCAGCAGCTTGGGGGCAGGGAACACTGAAGCTTTCTTT.

This clonotype was found once. One end of the junction is discordant with germline, which a read error may explain. The chain employs TRBV20-1 and TRBJ2-1, with unresolved D. The CDR3 has 10 amino acids. CDR1 is DFQATT, CDR2 SNEGSKA, per germline (reference sequence). CDR3 nucleotide sequence: TGCAGTGCTAGTGTTCTTCCAGGTCTCTTC. Translation: CSASVLPGLF.

The chain couples TRBV3-1 to TRBJ2-5, with 12 bases matching TRBD2. This CDR3 contains 14 residues. Trimming removed 9 bases from V and 4 bases from J; junction bases left unmatched: 6. Germline V gives CDR1 LGHDT, CDR2 YNNKEL (reference sequence). This CDR3 is CASSSGGAGETQYF. The CDR3, as DNA: TGTGCCAGTTCTAGCGGGGGGGCCGGAGAGACCCAGTACTTC.

Only one count was recorded for this clonotype. The chain carries TRBV29-1 and TRBJ1-2, with a possible D match to TRBD1 (6 bases). The CDR3 covers 13 residues. The germline V gene encodes CDR1 SQVTM and CDR2 ANQGSEA. The V gene lost 7 bases and the J gene lost 2 bases, with 14 bases spanning the gap. DNA for the CDR3: TGCAGCGGTATGGTAGGGACAAACTATGGCTACACCTTC. Translating gives CSGMVGTNYGYTF.

The V call is TRBV5-1, the J call TRBJ2-3, with 7 bases matching TRBD1. The germline V gene encodes CDR1 SGHRS and CDR2 YFSETQ. The trim removed 3 bases at V and 0 bases at J, leaving 4 bases unmatched. CDR3 length: 15 amino acids. As DNA, the CDR3 is TGCGCCAGCAGCTACAGGGACAGAAGCACAGATACGCAGTATTTT. Amino acid sequence: CASSYRDRSTDTQYF.

V and J are TRBV20-1 and TRBJ1-1; 8 nucleotides match TRBD1. Per the germline V gene, CDR1 is DFQATT and CDR2 is SNEGSKA (reference sequence). The CDR3 totals 14 residues. The J segment lost 7 bases and the V segment lost 3 bases, leaving 10 bases of the junction unmatched. Here the CDR3 reads CSASPGRGQGEAFF. CDR3 nucleotides: TGCAGTGCTAGCCCGGGCAGGGGGCAAGGTGAAGCTTTCTTT.

The chain joins TRBV7-9 to TRBJ1-2, with TRBD1 identical over 7 bases. This CDR3 spans 16 amino acids. Germline CDR1 and CDR2: SEHNR and FQNEAQ (reference sequence). V dropped 1 base and J dropped 6; count of bases not matched to a gene: 11. The CDR3: CASSLEGGRTGDGYTF. CDR3 coding DNA: TGTGCCAGCAGCTTAGAGGGGGGGCGCACAGGGGATGGCTACACCTTC. Drawing the rest from reference TRBV7-9 and TRBJ1-2, the complete variable domain is DTGVSQNPRHKITKRGQNVTFRCDPISEHNRLYWYRQTLGQGPEFLTYFQNEAQLEKSRLLSDRFSAERPKGSFSTLEIQRTEQGDSAMYLCASSLEGGRTGDGYTFGSGTRLTVV.

This rearrangement joins TRBV28 to TRBJ1-1, with TRBD1 matching over 7 bases. Unmatched junction bases numbered 9, after V lost 6 bases and J lost 5 bases. CDR3 length: 14 residues. Germline CDR1 reads MDHEN; CDR2 reads SYDVKM. CDR3 sequence: CASSPNRGWTEAFF. CDR3 bases: TGTGCCAGCAGCCCAAACAGGGGTTGGACTGAAGCTTTCTTT.